The next 8 T cell receptor beta chains were all read from a single sample in a study of graft-versus-host responses after intestinal transplantation. Some clones are missing from TCRdb's copy, which holds only in-frame ones; the method was immunoSEQ multiplex PCR. The table lists tens of thousands of clones, 80% to 90% of them singletons, with 2.5% in the top ten. Which antigens these TCRs recognize remains unknown. The sample in question was unstimulated CD8+ T cells sorted from spleen or lymph node cells, obtained before intestinal transplant. The origin of the receptors is a human donor who received an intestinal transplant.

The J gene is TRBJ2-7, the V gene TRBV9, with 7 bases aligning to TRBD1. J lost 7 bases, V lost 3 bases, and 13 bases had no gene match. In germline, CDR1 is SGDLS, CDR2 YYNGEE. CDR3 length: 15 residues. The CDR3 reads CASSETGQPTMEQYF. In DNA, the CDR3 is TGTGCCAGCAGCGAAACGGGACAGCCCACGATGGAGCAGTACTTC.

This chain links TRBV27 with TRBJ2-5; TRBD1 aligns across 11 bases. V lost 0 bases, J lost 3 bases, and 3 bases stayed unmatched. The CDR3 contains 16 residues. Germline V gene data show CDR1 as MNHEY and CDR2 as SMNVEV (reference sequence). The CDR3: CASSLSGQGGEETQYF. The CDR3 DNA follows: TGTGCCAGCAGTTTATCGGGACAGGGGGGGGAAGAGACCCAGTACTTC.

The chain joins TRBV2 to TRBJ2-1; no definite D call. Germline values: CDR1 SNHLY, CDR2 FYNNEI. V gave up 3 bases and J gave up 9 bases, with 6 bases separating them. The CDR3 is made up of 11 amino acids. CDR3 DNA sequence: TGTGCCAGCAGTGACCTAACTGAGCAGTTCTTC. It is translated as CASSDLTEQFF.

This clone is medium-sized in the sample. The CDR3 DNA follows: TGTGCCAGCAGTGTACCTGATACAGGGGGCTCTGGGGCCAACGTCCTGACTTTC. Translated, it gives CASSVPDTGGSGANVLTF. This chain connects TRBV6-1 to TRBJ2-6; 8 bases agree with TRBD1. The CDR3 contains 18 residues. Unmatched junction bases numbered 8, after V lost 4 bases and J lost 0 bases. Germline values: CDR1 MNHNS, CDR2 SASEGT.

V is TRBV19 and J is TRBJ2-7; D is perhaps TRBD2 (6 bases). The germline V gene encodes CDR1 LNHDA and CDR2 SQIVND (reference sequence). This CDR3 is 13 amino acids long. Trimming cost V 1 base and J 2 bases, with 6 bases left between them. The CDR3 nucleotides read TGTGCCAGTAGTATAGCGGGAGCCTACGAGCAGTACTTC. It specifies CASSIAGAYEQYF.

The V call is TRBV5-1, the J call TRBJ2-7; weak D call: TRBD1 (6 bases). This CDR3 comprises 14 residues. The germline V gene has CDR1 SGHRS and CDR2 YFSETQ. V was cut by 2 bases and J by 2 bases, with 11 bases left in between. In DNA, the CDR3 is TGCGCCAGCAGCTTACAGGGAAGGCCCTACGAGCAGTACTTC. Translation gives CASSLQGRPYEQYF.

This rearrangement joins TRBV11-3 to TRBJ2-3; a weak D match, TRBD2 (5 bases). V was shortened by 5 bases and J by 4 bases, with 13 bases between the two germline ends. Germline V CDR1 and CDR2: SGHNT, YENEEA. The CDR3 has 14 residues. DNA for the CDR3: TGTGCCAGCAGCCACCATAGCGTTCCAGATACGCAGTATTTT. Translated, it gives CASSHHSVPDTQYF.

V usage is TRBV5-1 and J usage is TRBJ1-2; maybe TRBD1 (5 bases). Germline CDR1 and CDR2: SGHRS and YFSETQ. V lost 1 base to trimming and J lost 4 bases, with 14 bases between them. The CDR3 has 15 amino acids. CDR3 residues: CASSLTLGGVYGYTF. Here the CDR3 DNA reads TGCGCCAGCAGCTTGACGTTGGGGGGAGTCTATGGCTACACCTTC.